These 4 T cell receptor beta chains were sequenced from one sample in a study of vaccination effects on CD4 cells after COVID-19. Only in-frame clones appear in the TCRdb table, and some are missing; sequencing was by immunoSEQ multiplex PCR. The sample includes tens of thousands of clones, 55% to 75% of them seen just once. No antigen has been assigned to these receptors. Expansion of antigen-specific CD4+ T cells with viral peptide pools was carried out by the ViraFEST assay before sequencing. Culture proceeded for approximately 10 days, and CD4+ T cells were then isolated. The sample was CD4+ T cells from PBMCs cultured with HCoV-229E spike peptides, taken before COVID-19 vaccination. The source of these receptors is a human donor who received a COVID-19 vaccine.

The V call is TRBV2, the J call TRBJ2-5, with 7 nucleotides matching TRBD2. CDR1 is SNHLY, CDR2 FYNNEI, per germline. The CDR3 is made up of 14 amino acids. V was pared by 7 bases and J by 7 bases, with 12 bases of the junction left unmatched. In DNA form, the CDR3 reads TGTGCCAGCACCCCCAAAGTGGGGGAGGGGACCCAGTACTTC. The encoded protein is CASTPKVGEGTQYF.

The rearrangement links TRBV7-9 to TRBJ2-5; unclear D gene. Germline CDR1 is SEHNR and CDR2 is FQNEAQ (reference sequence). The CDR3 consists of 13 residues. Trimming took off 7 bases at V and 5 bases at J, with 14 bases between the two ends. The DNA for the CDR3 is TGTGCCAGCAACTTGCAGCCGGGTGAGACCCAGTACTTC. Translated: CASNLQPGETQYF.

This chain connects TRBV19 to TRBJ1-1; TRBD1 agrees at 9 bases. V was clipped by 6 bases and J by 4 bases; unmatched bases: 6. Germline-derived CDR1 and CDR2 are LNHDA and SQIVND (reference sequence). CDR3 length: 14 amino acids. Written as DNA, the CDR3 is TGTGCCAGTAGCCGGGACAGGGTGGGCACTGAAGCTTTCTTT. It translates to CASSRDRVGTEAFF. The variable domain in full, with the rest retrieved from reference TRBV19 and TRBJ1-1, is DGGITQSPKYLFRKEGQNVTLSCEQNLNHDAMYWYRQDPGQGLRLIYYSQIVNDFQKGDIAEGYSVSREKKESFPLTVTSAQKNPTAFYLCASSRDRVGTEAFFGQGTRLTVV.

The CDR3 DNA is TGTGCCAGTAGTGTTAGTACAGGGGGCAATGAGCAGTTCTTC. Translated, it gives CASSVSTGGNEQFF. The chain carries TRBV19 and TRBJ2-1; the match to TRBD1 covers 8 bases. Losses at the gene ends were 5 bases for V and 6 bases for J; bases not matched to a gene: 6. The CDR3 is 14 residues long. Germline-derived CDR1 and CDR2 are LNHDA and SQIVND (reference sequence).